The 30 T cell receptor beta chains reported below all come from one sample, sequenced in a study of vaccination effects on CD4 cells after COVID-19. Their target antigens are unknown. The protocol was immunoSEQ multiplex PCR, while the TCRdb copy is restricted to in-frame clones and leaves out a portion. The repertoire holds around 46,000 clones, with 65% to 80% as singletons. Cells that had been cultured for 10 days were the source of isolated CD4+ T cells. The starting material was CD4+ T cells from PBMCs cultured without peptide, obtained before COVID-19 vaccination. These receptors were taken from a human donor who received a COVID-19 vaccine.

This clone turned up a few times. As DNA, the CDR3 is TGTGCCAGCAGTTACGGGACAGGGGCCCAAGAGACCCAGTACTTC. It codes for CASSYGTGAQETQYF. The chain carries TRBV6-2 or TRBV6-3 and TRBJ2-5; 10 bases map to TRBD1. Germline assignment: CDR1 MNHEY and CDR2 SVGEGT. The J segment lost 1 base and the V segment lost 2 bases, leaving 1 base of the junction unmatched. The CDR3 is made up of 15 amino acids.

This clone was counted between two and nine times. This rearrangement joins TRBV6-5 to TRBJ2-7, with 16 bases aligning to TRBD2. CDR1 is MNHEY, CDR2 SVGAGI, per germline. V shed 6 bases and J 6 bases; nucleotides not matched to a gene: 2. The CDR3 extends over 14 amino acids. In DNA form, the CDR3 reads TGTGCCAGCAGCGGGACTAGCGGGAGGGGCGAGCAGTACTTC. It encodes CASSGTSGRGEQYF.

V gene TRBV5-1 combines with J gene TRBJ1-4; D ambiguous. From germline, CDR1 is SGHRS and CDR2 YFSETQ. The CDR3 runs to 15 residues. Trimming removed 0 bases from V and 4 bases from J, with 10 bases in between. CDR3 sequence: CASSLEGGFNEKLFF. DNA for the CDR3: TGCGCCAGCAGCTTGGAGGGAGGGTTTAATGAAAAACTGTTTTTT.

The chain links TRBV27 to TRBJ1-1, with a weak D call TRBD1 (5 bases). Trimming cost V 3 bases and J 7 bases, with 12 bases left between them. Germline V gene data show CDR1 as MNHEY and CDR2 as SMNVEV (reference sequence). The CDR3 sequence is 13 residues long. CDR3 region: CASSFHGTGEAFF. The CDR3 DNA is TGTGCCAGCAGTTTTCACGGGACGGGTGAAGCTTTCTTT.

This clone was seen only a few times. The chain uses TRBV2 and TRBJ2-7; D is undetermined. Germline V lookup: CDR1 SNHLY, CDR2 FYNNEI. The CDR3 extends over 14 amino acids. V gave up 6 bases and J gave up 6 bases, with 18 bases separating them. The DNA of the CDR3 is TGTGCCAGCAGGGCATTGAAACAGTACTCCGAGCAGTACTTC. Translation gives CASRALKQYSEQYF.

This CDR3 reads CASSPQALAYEQYF. The CDR3 DNA reads as TGTGCCAGCAGCCCCCAGGCTCTTGCCTACGAGCAGTACTTC. The V gene is TRBV6-5, the J gene TRBJ2-7; D not certain. Germline loops: CDR1 MNHEY, CDR2 SVGAGI. CDR3 length equals 14 residues. Trimming left V 6 bases short and J 2 bases short, with 14 bases between.

The chain is built from TRBV3-1 (or the pseudogene TRBV3-2) and TRBJ2-3; TRBD1 might be the D (6 bases). The germline CDR1 and CDR2 sequences are LGHDT and YNNKEL (reference sequence). Trimming removed 3 bases at V and 5 bases at J, with 12 bases between. CDR3 length: 14 residues. The chain's CDR3 is CASSHGGRVDTQYF. The CDR3 DNA is TGTGCCAGCAGCCATGGGGGCCGTGTAGATACGCAGTATTTT.

In this sample, this clone turned up once. The chain carries TRBV15 and TRBJ1-2; 8 bases are a match to TRBD1. The V gene's germline CDR1 is LNHNV and CDR2 YYDKDF (reference sequence). Unmatched junction bases numbered 6, after V lost 0 bases and J lost 3 bases. The CDR3 sequence is 16 residues long. CDR3 nucleotide sequence: TGTGCCACCAGCAGAGATAGGACAGGGACCCACTATGGCTACACCTTC. Encoded protein: CATSRDRTGTHYGYTF. The full variable domain, its missing parts supplied by reference TRBV15 and TRBJ1-2, is DAMVIQNPRYQVTQFGKPVTLSCSQTLNHNVMYWYQQKSSQAPKLLFHYYDKDFNNEADTPDNFQSRRPNTSFCFLDIRSPGLGDTAMYLCATSRDRTGTHYGYTFGSGTRLTVV.

This chain links TRBV10-3 with TRBJ2-7, with D unresolved. This CDR3 comprises 14 residues. V lost 4 bases to trimming and J lost 2 bases, with 12 bases between them. The V gene's germline CDR1 is ENHRY and CDR2 SYGVKD. This CDR3 is CAISGSLETYEQYF. For the CDR3, the DNA is TGTGCCATCAGTGGTTCTCTGGAAACCTACGAGCAGTACTTC.

The CDR3 loop reads CASGHFDSSYGYTF. CDR3 nucleotides: TGTGCCAGCGGCCACTTTGACTCGAGCTATGGCTACACCTTC. The chain carries TRBV25-1 and TRBJ1-2; D is unresolved. From germline, CDR1 is MGHDK and CDR2 SYGVNS. The CDR3 has 14 amino acids. V gave up 8 bases and J gave up 4 bases, with 17 bases separating them.

The chain is built from TRBV29-1 and TRBJ2-1; D assignment may be TRBD1 or TRBD2 (6 bases each). With 6 bases removed from V and 2 bases from J, the gap between germline ends came to 14 bases. Germline V gene sequence: CDR1 SQVTM, CDR2 ANQGSEA. This CDR3 region has 14 residues. The CDR3 nucleotides are TGCAGCGTGGGTGAGGGGGGCCCCTACAATGAGCAGTTCTTC. Its protein is CSVGEGGPYNEQFF.

This clone was picked up a small number of times. The rearrangement joins TRBV30 to TRBJ2-1; 9 nucleotides agree with TRBD2. V was pared by 7 bases and J by 0 bases, with 1 base of the junction left unmatched. Looked up from germline, CDR1 is GTSNPN and CDR2 is SVGIG (reference sequence). CDR3 length: 13 residues. The CDR3, as DNA: TGTGCCTTTAGCGGGAGCTCCTACAATGAGCAGTTCTTC. Amino acids: CAFSGSSYNEQFF.

The chain joins TRBV18 to TRBJ1-3, with 8 bases aligning to TRBD1. The CDR3 loop spans 14 amino acids. V shed 6 bases, J shed 1 base, and the junction held 2 bases outside the gene matches. Germline CDR1 and CDR2: KGHSH and LQKENI. CDR3: CASSGQGSGNTIYF. CDR3 DNA: TGTGCCAGCTCCGGACAGGGATCTGGAAACACCATATATTTT. Variable domain in full (rest from reference TRBV18 and TRBJ1-3): NAGVMQNPRHLVRRRGQEARLRCSPMKGHSHVYWYRQLPEEGLKFMVYLQKENIIDESGMPKERFSAEFPKEGPSILRIQQVVRGDSAAYFCASSGQGSGNTIYFGEGSWLTVV.

The chain employs TRBV5-1 and TRBJ2-2; unclear D gene. Looked up from germline, CDR1 is SGHRS and CDR2 is YFSETQ. The CDR3 sequence is 13 residues long. The germline V and J ends were trimmed by 0 bases and 4 bases, with 4 bases remaining between them. CDR3 amino acids: CASSLDGTGELFF. As DNA, the CDR3 is TGCGCCAGCAGCTTGGACGGCACCGGGGAGCTGTTTTTT.

The V gene is TRBV3-1 (or the pseudogene TRBV3-2), the J gene TRBJ2-1, with 10 bases lining up with TRBD2. Germline lookup yields CDR1 LGHDT and CDR2 YNNKEL (reference sequence). J gave up 10 bases and V 0 bases, and 9 bases lay outside the gene matches. There are 16 residues in the CDR3. The CDR3 reads CASSQDASGSLSEQFF. The CDR3 DNA follows: TGTGCCAGCAGCCAAGATGCTAGCGGGAGTCTCAGCGAGCAGTTCTTC.

The V and J genes are TRBV27 and TRBJ2-1; 9 bases match TRBD2. Germline V gives CDR1 MNHEY, CDR2 SMNVEV (reference sequence). The CDR3 has 17 amino acids. V gave up 1 base and J gave up 4 bases; unmatched junction bases: 8. CDR3 in amino acids: CASSLFSSGKTYNEQFF. The CDR3, as DNA: TGTGCCAGCAGTTTATTCTCTAGCGGGAAAACTTACAATGAGCAGTTCTTC.

V is TRBV3-1 (or the pseudogene TRBV3-2) and J is TRBJ2-1, with D possibly matching TRBD1 (6 bases). V was pared by 2 bases and J by 9 bases, with 11 bases between. The CDR3 consists of 13 residues. CDR1 and CDR2 (germline): LGHDT, YNNKEL (reference sequence). CDR3 amino acids: CASSQLLRGEQFF. CDR3 nucleotides: TGTGCCAGCAGCCAACTACTCAGGGGTGAGCAGTTCTTC.

V is TRBV6-5 and J is TRBJ2-7; tentatively, D is TRBD1 (6 bases). The CDR3 is 15 residues long. Trimming shortened V by 6 bases and J by 3 bases, and 18 bases separated the two germline ends. Per the germline V gene, CDR1 is MNHEY and CDR2 is SVGAGI. The CDR3 nucleotides are TGTGCCAGCAGGACGACAGGCCTCCTCAACTACGAGCAGTACTTC. It yields the protein CASRTTGLLNYEQYF.

The chain is built from TRBV6-5 and TRBJ2-3; TRBD1 is a possible D gene (6 bases). The germline V gene encodes CDR1 MNHEY and CDR2 SVGAGI. Trimming removed 7 bases at V and 3 bases at J, with 11 bases between. The CDR3 is made up of 13 amino acids. The CDR3 bases are TGTGCCAGCACCGGCAGGGGAACAGATACGCAGTATTTT. Its protein product is CASTGRGTDTQYF.

J is TRBJ1-1 and V is TRBV10-1; D uncertain. V dropped 4 bases and J dropped 3 bases, with 21 bases sitting between them. The germline gives CDR1 WNHNN, CDR2 SYGVQD (reference sequence). The CDR3 sequence is 17 residues long. The CDR3 region is CASSATLIPWRHTEAFF. In nucleotides, the CDR3 is TGCGCCAGCAGTGCAACCCTCATTCCGTGGCGGCACACTGAAGCTTTCTTT.

This clone has only a few counts. The gene calls are TRBV10-3 and TRBJ1-5; 9 bases line up with TRBD1. This CDR3 has 15 amino acids. V trimming: 6 bases; J trimming: 2 bases; junction bases outside the gene matches: 5. Germline CDR1 reads ENHRY; CDR2 reads SYGVKD. As DNA, the CDR3 is TGTGCCATCAGCAAGACAGGGGGGGGCAATCAGCCCCAGCATTTT. It is translated as CAISKTGGGNQPQHF.

The CDR3: CASSPVGSTEAFF. CDR3 in DNA: TGTGCCAGCAGTCCCGTCGGAAGCACTGAAGCTTTCTTT. V usage is TRBV3-1 (or the pseudogene TRBV3-2) and J usage is TRBJ1-1; D not certain. Trimming stripped 6 bases from V and 4 bases from J, with 12 bases between. The CDR3 has 13 amino acids. From germline, CDR1 is LGHDT and CDR2 YNNKEL (reference sequence).

The chain has TRBV7-9 and TRBJ1-2; D gene ambiguous. The germline gives CDR1 SEHNR, CDR2 FQNEAQ (reference sequence). The CDR3 has 13 residues. The ends were cut back, 3 bases at V and 3 bases at J, with 8 bases in the middle. This chain's CDR3 is CASSFSPDYGYTF. The CDR3 DNA reads as TGTGCCAGCAGCTTTAGTCCCGACTATGGCTACACCTTC.

This chain connects TRBV6-5 to TRBJ2-7; D may be TRBD1 (6 bases). The CDR3 length is 14 residues. Germline V gene lookup returns CDR1 MNHEY and CDR2 SVGAGI. The ends were cut back, 7 bases at V and 2 bases at J, with 15 bases in the middle. In DNA, the CDR3 is TGTGCCAGCAAAGGACAGACACTCACCTACGAGCAGTACTTC. It specifies CASKGQTLTYEQYF.

The chain combines TRBV2 with TRBJ2-7; maybe TRBD1 (6 bases). The germline V and J ends were trimmed by 6 bases and 0 bases, with 12 bases remaining between them. The CDR3 spans 14 residues. Germline lookup yields CDR1 SNHLY and CDR2 FYNNEI. The DNA of the CDR3 is TGTGCCAGCAGCCCGAAGGACAGCTCCTACGAGCAGTACTTC. It yields the protein CASSPKDSSYEQYF.

The chain combines TRBV28 with TRBJ2-7; no firm D call. The germline V gene has CDR1 MDHEN and CDR2 SYDVKM. The germline V and J ends were trimmed by 3 bases and 3 bases, with 15 bases remaining between them. This CDR3 contains 15 residues. CDR3 nucleotide sequence: TGTGCCAGCAGTTTCCCCTCCGGAAAAAGCTACGAGCAGTACTTC. Its protein is CASSFPSGKSYEQYF.

This clone appeared once. The rearrangement links TRBV7-2 to TRBJ2-6; TRBD1 aligns across 7 bases. CDR3 length: 19 amino acids. V lost 5 bases to trimming and J lost 0 bases; unmatched junction nucleotides: 13. Germline CDR1 SGHTA, CDR2 FQGNSA. In nucleotides, the CDR3 is TGTGCCAGCAGCAAAGGACCTCACGGGACAGCCTCTGGGGCCAACGTCCTGACTTTC. Its translation: CASSKGPHGTASGANVLTF.

The V and J genes are TRBV6-5 and TRBJ1-6; no definite D call. Germline CDR1 MNHEY, CDR2 SVGAGI. The CDR3 length is 13 residues. The germline V and J ends were trimmed by 0 bases and 7 bases, with 4 bases remaining between them. The CDR3 DNA is TGTGCCAGCAGTTACTCGGGGAATTCACCCCTCCACTTT. Encoded protein: CASSYSGNSPLHF.

The chain carries TRBV2 and TRBJ1-1; tentative D call: TRBD1 (5 bases). Trimming stripped 7 bases from V and 1 base from J, with 10 bases between. Germline loops: CDR1 SNHLY, CDR2 FYNNEI. CDR3 length: 13 amino acids. The CDR3 nucleotides are TGTGCCAGCACCCAAGGGGAGAACACTGAAGCTTTCTTT. Translation gives CASTQGENTEAFF.

A word on this clone: At the DNA level, this CDR3 is encoded by other sequences in the same sample as well. The chain joins TRBV19 to TRBJ2-1, with D tentatively TRBD1 (6 bases). Germline values: CDR1 LNHDA, CDR2 SQIVND (reference sequence). The CDR3 length is 15 residues. V lost 6 bases to trimming and J lost 0 bases, with 12 bases between them. The CDR3 DNA reads TGTGCCAGTAGGCTCGACAGGAGCTCCTACAATGAGCAGTTCTTC. This translates into CASRLDRSSYNEQFF. Full variable domain (missing parts from reference TRBV19 and TRBJ2-1): DGGITQSPKYLFRKEGQNVTLSCEQNLNHDAMYWYRQDPGQGLRLIYYSQIVNDFQKGDIAEGYSVSREKKESFPLTVTSAQKNPTAFYLCASRLDRSSYNEQFFGPGTRLTVL.